This T cell receptor (beta chain) was sequenced in a study of cytomegalovirus exposure and HLA in healthy donors. The study ran its PCR with 60 Vbeta and 13 Jbeta primers. Sequencing used immunoSEQ multiplex PCR; TCRdb keeps in-frame clones, though not all of them. The table lists some 51,000 clones, 75% to 80% of them singletons. Findings and limits, study-wide: By HLA locus, TCR association rates varied in a later analysis, with DRB1 showing the most and HLA-C the fewest.

This clone appeared a single time. Its antigen is unknown. The germline V gene has CDR1 MNHEY and CDR2 SMNVEV (reference sequence). The CDR3 runs to 16 residues. The ends were cut back, 1 base at V and 1 base at J, with 10 bases in the middle. The TCR was taken from a female donor in good health and CMV-seronegative. This chain joins TRBV27 and TRBJ2-2; TRBD1 might be the D (5 bases). The sequenced sample was PBMCs. In nucleotides, the CDR3 is TGTGCCAGCAGTTTATTCCCAGGGTTGAACACCGGGGAGCTGTTTTTT. Amino acid sequence: CASSLFPGLNTGELFF.